This TCR beta chain came from a study of T cell responses to AZD1222 COVID-19 vaccine. Data came from immunoSEQ multiplex PCR; TCRdb stores just in-frame clones and leaves some out. The data contain 150,000 or so clones, over 75% of them singletons. The CDR3 is made up of 12 amino acids. The ends were cut back, 2 bases at V and 4 bases at J, with 8 bases in the middle. In germline, CDR1 is GTSNPN, CDR2 SVGIG (reference sequence). The material sequenced was peripheral blood, taken on day 0 of AZD1222 vaccination. This sequence was found in an adult in good health. The chain uses TRBV30 and TRBJ1-2; TRBD1 might be the D (5 bases). The CDR3 here is CAWSQGPYGYTF. The CDR3 DNA sequence: TGTGCCTGGAGTCAGGGCCCCTATGGCTACACCTTC.